These T cell receptor beta chains were read from a single sample in a study of cytomegalovirus exposure and HLA in healthy donors. Assay: immunoSEQ multiplex PCR; the TCRdb copy retains only in-frame clones and omits some. The sample records 80,000 to 130,000 clones, around three quarters being singletons. Sequencing was done on a sample of PBMCs. Source of these receptors: a female donor in good health and CMV-seropositive. The CDR3 runs from the conserved cysteine through the conserved F or W. D genes are given only for firm matches. Some rows mark clone size as missing; the rest say once, few, many or name a class of expanded clone.

v_gene	d_gene	j_gene	len	abundance	CDR3aa	CDR3nt
TRBV29-1	TRBD2	TRBJ2-7	14	NA	CSVARGGVGYEQYF	TGCAGCGTTGCCCGGGGGGGGGTAGGTTACGAGCAGTACTTC
TRBV4-3	TRBD2	TRBJ2-1	13	NA	CASSRLAGGEGFF	TGCGCCAGCAGCCGGTTAGCGGGGGGGGAAGGGTTCTTC
TRBV5-4	NA	TRBJ1-4	12	once	CASSPRGEKLFF	TGTGCCAGCAGCCCGCGGGGTGAAAAACTGTTTTTT
TRBV5-6	TRBD1	TRBJ1-1	17	NA	CASSVTGGGRMNTEAFF	TGTGCCAGCAGCGTGACAGGGGGCGGTCGCATGAACACTGAAGCTTTCTTT
TRBV21-1	NA	TRBJ2-3	20	NA	CASSKSPMRSSGRGADTQYF	TGTGCCAGCAGCAAATCGCCCATGAGATCTAGCGGCAGGGGTGCAGATACGCAGTATTTT
TRBV30	NA	TRBJ1-1	15	NA	CAWRNDGPWDTEAFF	TGTGCCTGGAGAAATGATGGGCCCTGGGACACTGAAGCTTTCTTT
TRBV27	NA	TRBJ2-7	16	NA	CASRPWGVADDYEQYF	TGTGCCAGCAGGCCATGGGGGGTAGCGGATGATTACGAGCAGTACTTC
TRBV7-9	NA	TRBJ1-4	16	NA	CASSLVPGLTNEKLFF	TGTGCCAGCAGCTTAGTCCCAGGGTTAACTAATGAAAAACTGTTTTTT
TRBV7-6	NA	TRBJ1-3	17	NA	CASSLASGSFLGNTIYF	TGTGCCAGCAGCTTAGCGTCAGGATCCTTCCTCGGAAACACCATATATTTT
TRBV9	NA	TRBJ1-1	14	few	CASSSQGSTTEAFF	TGTGCCAGCAGCTCACAGGGTTCAACGACTGAAGCTTTCTTT
TRBV9	NA	TRBJ1-1	15	few	CASSVRAQGNTEAFF	TGTGCCAGCAGCGTCCGCGCCCAGGGTAACACTGAAGCTTTCTTT
TRBV30	NA	TRBJ2-7	12	NA	CAWSGQLYEQYF	TGTGCCTGGAGTGGACAGCTGTACGAGCAGTACTTC
TRBV5-5	TRBD1	TRBJ1-4	16	NA	CASSTQGASANEKLFF	TGTGCCAGCAGCACCCAGGGGGCTTCGGCTAATGAAAAACTGTTTTTT
TRBV18	NA	TRBJ1-3	17	NA	CASSPIRQVNSGNTIYF	TGTGCCAGCTCACCCATTAGACAGGTCAACTCTGGAAACACCATATATTTT
TRBV7-2	NA	TRBJ2-5	14	once	CASSSTGLGETQYF	TGTGCCAGCAGCTCGACAGGACTGGGGGAGACCCAGTACTTC
TRBV10-3	TRBD1	TRBJ1-3	13	few	CAIGTGAGNTIYF	TGTGCCATCGGGACAGGGGCTGGAAACACCATATATTTT
TRBV2	NA	TRBJ2-3	13	NA	CASSEVGADTQYF	TGTGCCAGCAGTGAAGTAGGGGCAGATACGCAGTATTTT
TRBV19	NA	TRBJ2-7	13	NA	CASSAASVYEQYF	TGTGCCAGTAGCGCAGCTAGCGTGTACGAGCAGTACTTC
TRBV25-1	TRBD2	TRBJ2-1	14	NA	CATSFAGGSNEQFF	TGTGCCACCTCCTTCGCGGGAGGGTCGAATGAGCAGTTCTTC
TRBV6-5	NA	TRBJ1-6	14	NA	CASRPRGSNSPLHF	TGTGCCAGCAGACCGAGGGGGAGTAATTCACCCCTCCACTTT
TRBV5-6	NA	TRBJ2-4	12	NA	CASSFGTHSQYF	TGTGCCAGCAGCTTCGGGACACACAGTCAGTACTTC
TRBV5-1	NA	TRBJ2-1	15	NA	CASSLIQPGVDEQFF	TGCGCCAGCAGCTTGATCCAGCCGGGGGTCGATGAGCAGTTCTTC
TRBV5-1	TRBD1	TRBJ2-7	15	NA	CASSLYGDRANEQYF	TGCGCCAGCAGCTTGTACGGGGACAGGGCAAACGAGCAGTACTTC
TRBV10-3	NA	TRBJ2-7	14	few	CASETGGSSYEQYF	TGTGCCTCGGAAACCGGGGGAAGCTCCTACGAGCAGTACTTC
TRBV7-2	NA	TRBJ1-2	14	NA	CASSLGAGTGGYTF	TGTGCCAGCAGCTTAGGGGCGGGGACTGGCGGCTACACCTTC
TRBV6-1	TRBD1	TRBJ1-1	15	NA	CASRDDRGHITEAFF	TGTGCCAGCAGGGACGACAGGGGGCATATCACTGAAGCTTTCTTT
TRBV7-6	TRBD1	TRBJ1-1	16	once	CASSLQPQGANTEAFF	TGTGCCAGCAGCTTACAACCACAGGGGGCTAACACTGAAGCTTTCTTT
TRBV5-1	TRBD2	TRBJ2-7	16	few	CASSPGLAGGPGEQYF	TGCGCCAGCAGCCCGGGACTAGCGGGAGGGCCGGGGGAGCAGTACTTC
TRBV9	NA	TRBJ2-2	13	few	CASSLQNTGELFF	TGTGCCAGCAGCTTACAGAACACCGGGGAGCTGTTTTTT
TRBV10-2	TRBD1	TRBJ1-2	14	NA	CASSAGTGPYGYTF	TGCGCCAGCAGCGCCGGGACAGGGCCCTATGGCTACACCTTC
TRBV9	NA	TRBJ1-1	13	NA	CASSVSGNTEAFF	TGTGCCAGCAGCGTCTCCGGGAACACTGAAGCTTTCTTT
TRBV30	NA	TRBJ1-1	16	NA	CAWRRGAPLTNTEAFF	TGTGCCTGGAGGCGGGGGGCCCCCCTGACGAACACTGAAGCTTTCTTT
TRBV13	NA	TRBJ2-5	15	few	CASSLRVSGQETQYF	TGTGCCAGCAGCTTACGAGTTAGCGGTCAAGAGACCCAGTACTTC
TRBV21-1	NA	TRBJ1-2	16	few	CASSRYRGARNYGYTF	TGTGCCAGCAGCCGATATCGGGGGGCAAGAAACTATGGCTACACCTTC
TRBV7-8	TRBD2	TRBJ2-5	14	few	CASNIAGGVETQYF	TGTGCCAGCAACATAGCGGGAGGTGTAGAGACCCAGTACTTC
TRBV6-6	NA	TRBJ1-1	15	NA	CASSREALGGTEAFF	TGTGCCAGCAGCCGAGAGGCGCTGGGAGGTACTGAAGCTTTCTTT
TRBV5-1	NA	TRBJ1-5	13	NA	CASSLWRGKPQHF	TGCGCCAGCAGCTTGTGGCGGGGGAAGCCCCAGCATTTT
TRBV11-2	NA	TRBJ2-7	18	NA	CASSLDLGSQGFSYEQYF	TGTGCCAGCAGCTTAGATTTGGGAAGTCAGGGGTTCTCCTACGAGCAGTACTTC
TRBV7-9	NA	TRBJ2-1	15	NA	CASNEWIGEYNEQFF	TGTGCCAGCAACGAGTGGATCGGGGAGTACAATGAGCAGTTCTTC
TRBV30	TRBD2	TRBJ2-3	14	NA	CAWGTSGSTDTQYF	TGTGCCTGGGGGACTAGCGGTTCCACAGATACGCAGTATTTT
TRBV7-9	NA	TRBJ1-1	13	NA	CASSSPGGWRAFF	TGTGCCAGCAGCTCCCCCGGGGGGTGGCGGGCTTTCTTT
TRBV4-1	TRBD1	TRBJ2-2	18	NA	CASSQEGLGTANTGELFF	TGCGCCAGCAGCCAAGAAGGGCTCGGGACAGCGAACACCGGGGAGCTGTTTTTT
TRBV10-3	TRBD1	TRBJ1-2	15	NA	CAIGGRGGDNYGYTF	TGTGCCATCGGGGGACGAGGGGGCGATAACTATGGCTACACCTTC
TRBV7-9	NA	TRBJ2-1	11	NA	CASSLQNEQFF	TGTGCCAGCAGCTTACAGAATGAGCAGTTCTTC
TRBV6-5	NA	TRBJ1-2	13	NA	CASSYGQFYGYTF	TGTGCCAGCAGTTACGGGCAGTTCTATGGCTACACCTTC
TRBV5-5	NA	TRBJ2-5	17	NA	CASTKFGGQLIQETQYF	TGTGCCAGCACCAAATTCGGAGGGCAGCTCATCCAAGAGACCCAGTACTTC
TRBV7-9	TRBD2	TRBJ2-5	14	NA	CASSSSGRGETQYF	TGTGCCAGCAGCTCCAGCGGGAGAGGAGAGACCCAGTACTTC
TRBV10-2	TRBD1	TRBJ2-3	17	NA	CASSGPLGDSSTDTQYF	TGCGCCAGCAGTGGACCCCTTGGGGACAGTAGCACAGATACGCAGTATTTT
TRBV27	TRBD1	TRBJ1-1	15	NA	CASSLDPGGSTEAFF	TGTGCCAGCAGTTTAGATCCAGGGGGTTCCACTGAAGCTTTCTTT
TRBV19	TRBD2	TRBJ2-1	16	NA	CASTPWAGGPQDEQFF	TGTGCCAGTACCCCCTGGGCGGGAGGGCCACAGGATGAGCAGTTCTTC
TRBV7-9	NA	TRBJ2-7	13	NA	CASSSGLSYEQYF	TGTGCCAGCAGCTCGGGACTTTCCTACGAGCAGTACTTC
TRBV4-1	NA	TRBJ1-2	15	NA	CASSQDGGRSYGYTF	TGCGCCAGCAGCCAAGACGGGGGGCGCAGCTATGGCTACACCTTC
TRBV7-9	NA	TRBJ2-7	13	NA	CASSWEVPYEQYF	TGTGCCAGCAGCTGGGAGGTCCCCTACGAGCAGTACTTC
TRBV9	NA	TRBJ2-2	15	NA	CASSPRDFHTGELFF	TGTGCCAGCAGCCCCCGGGACTTCCACACCGGGGAGCTGTTTTTT
TRBV13	NA	TRBJ2-3	14	NA	CASSPLGVTDTQYF	TGTGCCAGCAGCCCCCTGGGAGTCACAGATACGCAGTATTTT
TRBV12-5	TRBD1	TRBJ1-6	17	NA	CASGLRTGSSYNSPLHF	TGTGCTAGTGGTTTGCGGACAGGGAGCTCCTATAATTCACCCCTCCACTTT